The 5 T cell receptor beta chains presented below share a single source sample, sequenced in a study of glioma-infiltrating T cells after dendritic cell vaccination. The time point: after dendritic cell vaccination, including at tumor progression/relapse. Profiling relied on immunoSEQ multiplex PCR, and the TCRdb table lists in-frame clones only, not all of them. Among around 90,000 clones, approximately 78% were seen once, and the ten largest hold over 2%. The starting material was blood, obtained after dendritic cell vaccination. The receptor set was obtained from a human donor with glioblastoma.

This rearrangement joins TRBV7-6 to TRBJ2-2, with a weak D call TRBD1 (5 bases). V was pared by 2 bases and J by 6 bases, with 13 bases between. The CDR3 consists of 15 residues. Germline V lookup: CDR1 SGHVS, CDR2 FNYEAQ. CDR3 region: CASSLMSGNAGELFF. DNA for the CDR3: TGTGCCAGCAGCTTAATGTCAGGGAATGCCGGGGAGCTGTTTTTT.

The chain is built from TRBV4-1 and TRBJ2-7, with D hard to call. The germline V gene encodes CDR1 MGHRA and CDR2 YSYEKL. There are 16 residues in the CDR3. V was clipped by 1 base and J by 0 bases, with 13 bases between them. This CDR3 is CASSQGSQTGSYEQYV. CDR3 DNA: TGCGCCAGCAGCCAAGGGAGCCAGACTGGCTCCTACGAGCAGTACGTC.

The rearrangement links TRBV19 to TRBJ1-2, with no clear D. CDR1 is LNHDA and CDR2 is SQIVND in the germline V gene (reference sequence). This CDR3 has 13 amino acids. Deletions cut 6 bases from V and 0 bases from J, with 8 bases between. The CDR3: CASSPDTNYGYTF. The DNA for the CDR3 is TGTGCCAGTAGCCCAGATACTAACTATGGCTACACCTTC.

This clone was counted only a few times. The V gene is TRBV2, the J gene TRBJ1-5; the match to TRBD1 covers 10 bases. CDR3 size: 15 residues. Germline CDR1 reads SNHLY; CDR2 reads FYNNEI. Trimming cost V 6 bases and J 2 bases; bases outside gene matches: 4. CDR3 residues: CASRDRGQGNQPQHF. The CDR3 DNA follows: TGTGCCAGCAGAGACAGGGGGCAGGGCAATCAGCCCCAGCATTTT.

This sequence joins TRBV7-8 and TRBJ2-7; TRBD1 might be the D (5 bases). Between the trimmed V and J ends, which lost 5 bases and 0 bases, there was a span of 11 bases. CDR3 length equals 14 residues. The germline V gene has CDR1 SGHVS and CDR2 FQNEAQ. CDR3 in DNA: TGTGCCAGCAGCAGGGCCGACAGCTCCTACGAGCAGTACGTC. Encoded protein: CASSRADSSYEQYV.